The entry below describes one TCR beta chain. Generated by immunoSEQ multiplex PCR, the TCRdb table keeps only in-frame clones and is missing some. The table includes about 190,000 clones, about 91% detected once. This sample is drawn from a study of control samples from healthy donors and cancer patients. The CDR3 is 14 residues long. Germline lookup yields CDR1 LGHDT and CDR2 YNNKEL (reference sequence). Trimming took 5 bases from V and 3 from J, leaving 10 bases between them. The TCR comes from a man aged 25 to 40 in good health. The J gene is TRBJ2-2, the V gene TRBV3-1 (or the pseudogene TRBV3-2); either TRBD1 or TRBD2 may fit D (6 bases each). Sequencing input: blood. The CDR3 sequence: CASSEGGYTGELFF. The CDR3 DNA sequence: TGTGCCAGCAGCGAAGGGGGGTACACCGGGGAGCTGTTTTTT.